This is a list of T cell receptor beta chains from one sample in a study of CD8+CD57+ T cells in acquired aplastic anemia. TCRdb reprocessed the reads via MiXCR and lists one record per CDR3 protein. The sample lists under 350,000 distinct CDR3 sequences; 50% to 65% were seen once. The specimen sequenced was sorted CD4+, CD8+, or CD8+CD57+ T cells (not recorded which) from PBMCs. The receptor source for this set is a human donor with aplastic anemia. The CDR3 runs from the conserved cysteine through the conserved F or W. A D gene is named only where the DNA matches it firmly. Some rows have no size entry. The others give once, few or many, or a class for an expanded clone.

abundance | j_gene | v_gene | d_gene | CDR3nt | CDR3aa
many | TRBJ2-7 | TRBV2 | . | TGTGCCAGCAGTTCAGGGTTTGCAGAGTACGAGCAGTACTTC | CASSSGFAEYEQYF
. | TRBJ1-1 | TRBV29-1 | TRBD1 | TGCAGCGTTGTCGGGACAGGGAACACTGAAGCTTTCTTT | CSVVGTGNTEAFF
many | TRBJ2-7 | TRBV29-1 | . | TGCAGCGTTGAAGATCTTGAGGGGTCCGAGCAGTACTTC | CSVEDLEGSEQYF
many | TRBJ1-1 | TRBV5-1 | TRBD1 | TGCGCCAGCAGCAGTGACGGACAGGGGAACACTGAAGCTTTCTTT | CASSSDGQGNTEAFF
many | TRBJ2-5 | TRBV7-8 | TRBD1 | TGTGCCAGCAGCTTACCGACAGGGAAGGTGCTGGAGACCCAGTACTTC | CASSLPTGKVLETQYF
. | TRBJ1-2 | TRBV10-3 | . | TGTGCCATATTACAGGGCTCAGGAAACTATGGCTACACCTTC | CAILQGSGNYGYTF
. | TRBJ2-7 | TRBV7-7 | TRBD1 | TGTGCTAGCAGCTTGTCGACAGGGTTCTCCTACGAGCAGTACTTC | CASSLSTGFSYEQYF
. | TRBJ1-5 | TRBV15 | . | TGTGCCACCAGCAGAGACTCGAATACAGGTGAGGGCAATCAGCCCCAGCATTTT | CATSRDSNTGEGNQPQHF
. | TRBJ1-5 | TRBV10-3 | . | TGTGCCATCAAGGACGGTAGCAATCAGCCCCAGCATTTT | CAIKDGSNQPQHF
. | TRBJ2-3 | TRBV10-3 | . | TGTGCCATCAGTGGGTCAGGCGGGAACGGGGATACGCAGTATTTT | CAISGSGGNGDTQYF
. | TRBJ1-5 | TRBV7-6 | TRBD1 | TGTGCCAGCAGCTCTGGGACAGGAAGCAATCAGCCCCAGCATTTT | CASSSGTGSNQPQHF
. | TRBJ2-7 | TRBV2 | TRBD1 | TGTGCCAGCAGGCCGGGACAGGGCTATTACGAGCAGTACTTC | CASRPGQGYYEQYF
. | TRBJ1-2 | TRBV6-1 | TRBD1 | TGTGCCAGCAGTGAATCGGCAGGGGGTAATGGCTACACCTTC | CASSESAGGNGYTF
. | TRBJ1-3 | TRBV9 | . | TGTGCCAGCAGCGTAACTGGGAGCTCTGGAAACACCATATATTTT | CASSVTGSSGNTIYF
. | TRBJ2-1 | TRBV5-6 | . | TGTGCCAGCAGCTTGGGTTGGGGCGGAATCCATGAGCAGTTCTTC | CASSLGWGGIHEQFF
. | TRBJ2-7 | TRBV7-2 | . | TGTGCCAGCAGCTTAGTTGGCATCACCTACGAGCAGTACTTC | CASSLVGITYEQYF
. | TRBJ2-3 | TRBV7-9 | . | TGTGCCACCGAAGGGGGGACCAGGGTGATAGATACGCAGTATTTT | CATEGGTRVIDTQYF
. | TRBJ2-7 | TRBV11-2 | TRBD2 | TGTGCCAGCAGTTACTCGGCCGGGACTATTTCCTACGAGCAGTACTTC | CASSYSAGTISYEQYF
. | TRBJ2-2 | TRBV2 | . | TGTGCCAGCAGTGATGGAGGGGTTGCACCCGGGGAGCTGTTTTTT | CASSDGGVAPGELFF
once | TRBJ2-3 | TRBV19 | . | TGTGCCAGTAGTATGAGTCTCGGAGATACGCAGTATTTT | CASSMSLGDTQYF
. | TRBJ2-3 | TRBV7-3 | . | TGTGCCAGCAGCTTATATCCCTCCACGGGCACAGATACGCAGTATTTT | CASSLYPSTGTDTQYF
once | TRBJ1-2 | TRBV10-1 | TRBD1 | TGCGCCAGCAGCTCCGACAGGGCTGGCGGTGGCTACACCTTC | CASSSDRAGGGYTF
. | TRBJ1-6 | TRBV5-1 | . | TGCGCCAGCAGCTTGATAAGTAGCTCCTATAATTCACCCCTCCACTTT | CASSLISSSYNSPLHF
. | TRBJ1-1 | TRBV9 | . | TGTGCCAGCAGCGTAGGTCCCTCGAACACTGAAGCTTTCTTT | CASSVGPSNTEAFF
. | TRBJ2-7 | TRBV19 | . | TGTGCCAGTAGTTTCGGAGTGGGGGAGCAGTACTTC | CASSFGVGEQYF
. | TRBJ2-7 | TRBV11-3 | TRBD2 | TGTGCCAGCAGCTCTAGCGGGGCCCACTACGAGCAGTACTTC | CASSSSGAHYEQYF